This T cell receptor beta chain is drawn from a study of blood T cell repertoires in COVID-19. Background on the study: Samples taken during acute and convalescent COVID-19 were collected in the United States, Italy and Spain. T cells, B-cell-depleted T cells, or PBMCs provided the cDNA or gDNA that served as material.

The sample holds one count of this clone. At one of its ends the junction is not consistent with the germline gene, which may arise from a read error. Source study methods: Amplification of reference gene primers was used by the study to estimate nucleated cell counts. Measured with immunoSEQ multiplex PCR; TCRdb has only the in-frame clones, and not every one. V and J calls and clone size are given by that table; D and trimming were obtained from the DNA. The sample holds about 190,000 clones, roughly nine tenths seen once. The CDR3 covers 13 residues. Looked up from germline, CDR1 is SNHLY and CDR2 is FYNNEI.

The sample consisted of peripheral blood. This chain uses TRBV2 with TRBJ1-2; 7 bases align to TRBD1. The receptor comes from a man aged 55 to 70 with active or convalescent COVID-19. This chain's CDR3 is CASSEEAGQTISF. CDR3 nucleotides: TGTGCCAGCAGTGAAGAGGCGGGACAGACGATTTCCTTC.